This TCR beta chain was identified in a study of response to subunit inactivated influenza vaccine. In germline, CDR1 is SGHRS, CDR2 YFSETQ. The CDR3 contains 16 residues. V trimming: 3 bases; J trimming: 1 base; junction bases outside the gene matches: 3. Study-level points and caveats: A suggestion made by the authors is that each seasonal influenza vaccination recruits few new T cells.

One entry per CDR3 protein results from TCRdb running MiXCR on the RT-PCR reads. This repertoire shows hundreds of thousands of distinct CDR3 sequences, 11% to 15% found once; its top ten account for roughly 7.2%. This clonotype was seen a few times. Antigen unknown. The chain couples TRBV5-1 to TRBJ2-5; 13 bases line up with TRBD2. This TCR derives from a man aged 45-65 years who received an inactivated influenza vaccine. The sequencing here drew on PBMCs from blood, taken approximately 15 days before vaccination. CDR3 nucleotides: TGCGCCAGCAGCTCCGGGACTAGCGGGGCCCAAGAGACCCAGTACTTC. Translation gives CASSSGTSGAQETQYF.